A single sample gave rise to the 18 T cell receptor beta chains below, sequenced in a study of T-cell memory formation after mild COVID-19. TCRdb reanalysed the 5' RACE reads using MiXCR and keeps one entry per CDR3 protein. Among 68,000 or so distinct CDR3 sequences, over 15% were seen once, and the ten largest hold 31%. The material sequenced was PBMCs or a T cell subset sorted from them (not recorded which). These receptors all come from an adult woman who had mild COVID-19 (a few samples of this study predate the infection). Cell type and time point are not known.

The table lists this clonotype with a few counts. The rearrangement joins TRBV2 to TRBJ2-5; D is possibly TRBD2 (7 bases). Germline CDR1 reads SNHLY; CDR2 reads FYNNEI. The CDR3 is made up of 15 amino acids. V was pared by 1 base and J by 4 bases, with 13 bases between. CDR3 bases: TGTGCCAGCAGTGAAGGGTACGGGGGGCCAGAGACCCAGTACTTC. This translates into CASSEGYGGPETQYF.

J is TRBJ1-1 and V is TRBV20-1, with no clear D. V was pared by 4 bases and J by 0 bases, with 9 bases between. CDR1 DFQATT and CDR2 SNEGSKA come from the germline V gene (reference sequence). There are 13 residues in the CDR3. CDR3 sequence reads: CSAIGTVNTEAFF. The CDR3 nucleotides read TGCAGTGCTATAGGAACCGTGAACACTGAAGCTTTCTTT.

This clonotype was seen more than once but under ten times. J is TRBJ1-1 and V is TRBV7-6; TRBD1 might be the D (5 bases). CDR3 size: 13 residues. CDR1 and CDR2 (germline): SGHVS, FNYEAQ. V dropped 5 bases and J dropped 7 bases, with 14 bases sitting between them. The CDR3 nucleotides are TGTGCCAGCAGCATAGGACGGGGGGATGAAGCTTTCTTT. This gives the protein CASSIGRGDEAFF. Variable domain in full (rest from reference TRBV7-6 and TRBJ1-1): GAGVSQSPRYKVTKRGQDVALRCDPISGHVSLYWYRQALGQGPEFLTYFNYEAQQDKSGLPNDRFSAERPEGSISTLTIQRTEQRDSAMYRCASSIGRGDEAFFGQGTRLTVV.

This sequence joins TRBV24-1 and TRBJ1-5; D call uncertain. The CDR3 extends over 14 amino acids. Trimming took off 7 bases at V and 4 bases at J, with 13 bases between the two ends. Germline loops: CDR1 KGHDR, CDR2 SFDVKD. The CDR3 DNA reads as TGTGCCACCAGGGGAGGGAAGCGGAATCAGCCCCAGCATTTT. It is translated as CATRGGKRNQPQHF.

CDR3 sequence (DNA): TGTGCCAGTAGTATGGGGGACTTAGATGAGCAGTACTTC. Amino acid sequence: CASSMGDLDEQYF. The chain carries TRBV19 and TRBJ2-7; a weak D match, TRBD2 (6 bases). CDR1 and CDR2 from the germline V gene are LNHDA and SQIVND (reference sequence). The V and J ends lost 3 bases and 7 bases respectively, with 13 bases between them. This CDR3 comprises 13 residues.

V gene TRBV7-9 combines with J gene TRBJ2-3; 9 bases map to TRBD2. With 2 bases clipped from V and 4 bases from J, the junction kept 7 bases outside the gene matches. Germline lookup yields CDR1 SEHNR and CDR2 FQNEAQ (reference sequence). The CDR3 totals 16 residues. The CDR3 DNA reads TGTGCCAGCAGCTTATTAGGGGCGGGAGGGCCAGATACGCAGTATTTT. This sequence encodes CASSLLGAGGPDTQYF. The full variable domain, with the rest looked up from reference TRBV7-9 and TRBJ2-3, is DTGVSQNPRHKITKRGQNVTFRCDPISEHNRLYWYRQTLGQGPEFLTYFQNEAQLEKSRLLSDRFSAERPKGSFSTLEIQRTEQGDSAMYLCASSLLGAGGPDTQYFGPGTRLTVL.

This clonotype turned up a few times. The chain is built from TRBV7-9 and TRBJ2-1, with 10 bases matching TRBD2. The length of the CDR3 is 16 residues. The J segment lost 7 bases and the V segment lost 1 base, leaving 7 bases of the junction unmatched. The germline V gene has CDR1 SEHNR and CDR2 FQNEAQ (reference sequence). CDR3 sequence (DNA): TGTGCCAGCAGCTTAGATGGGACTAGCGATACAAATGAGCAGTTCTTC. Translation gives CASSLDGTSDTNEQFF.

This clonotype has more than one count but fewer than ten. CDR3: CSVGLWASGAYNEQFF. DNA of the CDR3: TGCAGCGTCGGGCTTTGGGCTAGCGGGGCCTACAATGAGCAGTTCTTC. The genes are TRBV29-1 and TRBJ2-1, with 9 bases matching TRBD2. Trimming cost V 6 bases and J 2 bases; bases outside gene matches: 11. CDR3 length equals 16 residues. Per germline, CDR1 SQVTM and CDR2 ANQGSEA.

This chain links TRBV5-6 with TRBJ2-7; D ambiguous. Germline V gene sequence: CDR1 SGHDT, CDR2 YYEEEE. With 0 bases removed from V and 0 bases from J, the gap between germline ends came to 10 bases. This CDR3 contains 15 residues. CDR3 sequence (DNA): TGTGCCAGCAGCTTGGCCCCGGGCAGCTCCTACGAGCAGTACTTC. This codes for CASSLAPGSSYEQYF.

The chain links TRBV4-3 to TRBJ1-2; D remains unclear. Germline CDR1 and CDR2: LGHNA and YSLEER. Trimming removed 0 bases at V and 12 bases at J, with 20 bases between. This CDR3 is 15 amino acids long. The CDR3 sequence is CASSQEVTGRINNTF. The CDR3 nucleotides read TGCGCCAGCAGCCAAGAAGTCACCGGCAGGATAAATAACACCTTC.

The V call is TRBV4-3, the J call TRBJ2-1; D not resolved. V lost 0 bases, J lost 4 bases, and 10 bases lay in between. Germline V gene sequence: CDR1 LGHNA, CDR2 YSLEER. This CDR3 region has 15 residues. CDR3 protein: CASSQDSGAYNEQFF. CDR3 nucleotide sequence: TGCGCCAGCAGCCAAGATTCAGGAGCATACAATGAGCAGTTCTTC.

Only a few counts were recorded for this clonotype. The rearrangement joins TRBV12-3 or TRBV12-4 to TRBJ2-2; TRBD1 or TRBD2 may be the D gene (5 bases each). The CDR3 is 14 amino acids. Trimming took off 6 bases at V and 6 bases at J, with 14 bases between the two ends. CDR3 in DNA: TGTGCCAGCAGATCTGAGGGGCGGGCCGGGGAGCTGTTTTTT. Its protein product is CASRSEGRAGELFF.

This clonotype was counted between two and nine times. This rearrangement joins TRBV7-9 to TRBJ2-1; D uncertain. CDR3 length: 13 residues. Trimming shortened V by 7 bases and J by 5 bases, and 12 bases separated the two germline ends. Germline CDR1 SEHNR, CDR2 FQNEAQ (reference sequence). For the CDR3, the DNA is TGTGCCAGCACCTACGGGTATGACAATGAGCAGTTCTTC. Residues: CASTYGYDNEQFF.

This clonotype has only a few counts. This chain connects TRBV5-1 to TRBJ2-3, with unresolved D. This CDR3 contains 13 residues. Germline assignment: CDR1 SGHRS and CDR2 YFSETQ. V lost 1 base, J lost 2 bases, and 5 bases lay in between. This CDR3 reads CASSLWVTDTQYF. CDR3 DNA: TGCGCCAGCAGCTTGTGGGTCACAGATACGCAGTATTTT.

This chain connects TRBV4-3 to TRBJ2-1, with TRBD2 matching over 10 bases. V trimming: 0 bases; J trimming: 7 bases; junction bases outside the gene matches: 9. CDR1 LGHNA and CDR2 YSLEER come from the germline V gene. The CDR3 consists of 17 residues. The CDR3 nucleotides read TGCGCCAGCAGCCAAGATCTGTCTAGCGGGAGTGTAAATGAGCAGTTCTTC. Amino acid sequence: CASSQDLSSGSVNEQFF.

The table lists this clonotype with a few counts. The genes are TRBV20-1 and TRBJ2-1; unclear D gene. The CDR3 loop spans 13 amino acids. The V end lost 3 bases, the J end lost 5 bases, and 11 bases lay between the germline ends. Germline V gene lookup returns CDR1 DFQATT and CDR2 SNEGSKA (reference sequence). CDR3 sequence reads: CSASRSGHNEQFF. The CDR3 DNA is TGCAGTGCTAGTCGGTCCGGACACAATGAGCAGTTCTTC.

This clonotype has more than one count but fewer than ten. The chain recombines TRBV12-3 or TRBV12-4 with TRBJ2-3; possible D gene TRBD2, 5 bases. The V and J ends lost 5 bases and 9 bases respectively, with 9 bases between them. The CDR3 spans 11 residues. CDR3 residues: CASSQPGTQYF. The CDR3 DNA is TGTGCCAGCAGTCAGCCGGGAACGCAGTATTTT.

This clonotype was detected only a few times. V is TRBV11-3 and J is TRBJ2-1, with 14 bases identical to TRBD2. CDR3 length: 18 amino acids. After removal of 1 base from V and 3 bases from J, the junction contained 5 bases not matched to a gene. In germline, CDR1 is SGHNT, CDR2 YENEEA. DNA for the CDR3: TGTGCCAGCAGCTTAGTAGCGGGACTAGCGGGAGACTACAATGAGCAGTTCTTC. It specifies CASSLVAGLAGDYNEQFF. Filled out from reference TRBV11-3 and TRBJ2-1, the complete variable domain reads EAGVVQSPRYKIIEKKQPVAFWCNPISGHNTLYWYLQNLGQGPELLIRYENEEAVDDSQLPKDRFSAERLKGVDSTLKIQPAELGDSAVYLCASSLVAGLAGDYNEQFFGPGTRLTVL.